This record covers a single T cell receptor beta chain. Its antigen is still unknown. The sample comes from a study of CD8 T cells in ankylosing spondylitis. The V end lost 4 bases, the J end lost 2 bases, and 7 bases lay between the germline ends. Germline values: CDR1 MDHEN, CDR2 SYDVKM. The CDR3 is 13 amino acids. TCRdb fed the 5' RACE reads into MiXCR, producing one record per CDR3 protein. The sample yields fewer than 50,000 distinct CDR3 sequences, 9.5% to 11% seen once. Study results and limitations: Characteristic, it appeared, of ankylosing spondylitis blood was a TCR beta motif of several highly homologous variants. Earlier work had already found some motif variants in reactive arthritis synovial fluid and blood. The authors reported significant enrichment of disease-linked clones in matched ankylosing spondylitis synovial fluid.

V is TRBV28 and J is TRBJ2-3, with D perhaps TRBD1 (5 bases). This TCR was sampled from a male donor with ankylosing spondylitis or in good health (not recorded which). The material sequenced was blood, either unsorted or a sorted T cell fraction (not recorded which). As DNA, the CDR3 is TGTGCCAGCAGTTCTGGGGCCACAGATACGCAGTATTTT. Translated, it gives CASSSGATDTQYF. Full variable domain (missing parts from reference TRBV28 and TRBJ2-3): DVKVTQSSRYLVKRTGEKVFLECVQDMDHENMFWYRQDPGLGLRLIYFSYDVKMKEKGDIPEGYSVSREKKERFSLILESASTNQTSMYLCASSSGATDTQYFGPGTRLTVL.